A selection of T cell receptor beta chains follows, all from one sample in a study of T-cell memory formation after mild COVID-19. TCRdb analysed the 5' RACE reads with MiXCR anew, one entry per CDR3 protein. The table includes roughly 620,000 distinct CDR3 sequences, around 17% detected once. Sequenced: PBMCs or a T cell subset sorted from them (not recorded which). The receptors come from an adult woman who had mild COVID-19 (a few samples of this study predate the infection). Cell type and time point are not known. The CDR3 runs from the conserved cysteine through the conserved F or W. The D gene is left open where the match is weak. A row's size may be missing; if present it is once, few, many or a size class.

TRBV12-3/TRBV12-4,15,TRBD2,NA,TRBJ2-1,CASSSGLAGRNEQFF,TGTGCCAGCAGCTCCGGACTAGCGGGGCGGAATGAGCAGTTCTTC
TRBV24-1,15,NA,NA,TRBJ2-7,CATSDGGLGTYEQYF,TGTGCCACCAGTGATGGGGGATTAGGAACCTACGAGCAGTACTTC
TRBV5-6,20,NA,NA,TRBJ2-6,CASSLGQASGVFSGANVLTF,TGTGCCAGCAGCTTGGGGCAGGCCTCGGGAGTCTTCTCTGGGGCCAACGTCCTGACTTTC
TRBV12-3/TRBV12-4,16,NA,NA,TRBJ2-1,CASTFALQPNYNEQFF,TGTGCCAGCACCTTTGCACTACAGCCGAACTACAATGAGCAGTTCTTC
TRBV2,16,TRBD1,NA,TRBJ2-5,CASSEGTATNQETQYF,TGTGCCAGCAGTGAGGGGACAGCGACAAACCAAGAGACCCAGTACTTC
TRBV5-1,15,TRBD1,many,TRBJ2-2,CASSVGQGGTGELFF,TGCGCCAGCAGCGTGGGACAGGGGGGCACCGGGGAGCTGTTTTTT
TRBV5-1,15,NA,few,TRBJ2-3,CASSFIQRSTDTQYF,TGCGCCAGCAGCTTCATCCAGAGAAGCACAGATACGCAGTATTTT
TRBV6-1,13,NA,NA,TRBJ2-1,CASSDRSYNEQFF,TGTGCCAGCAGTGACAGGTCCTACAATGAGCAGTTCTTC
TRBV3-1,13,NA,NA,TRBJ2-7,CASSQWTRGKQYF,TGTGCCAGCAGCCAATGGACCCGCGGGAAGCAGTACTTC
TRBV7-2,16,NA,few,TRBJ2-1,CASSASRGGSYNEQFF,TGTGCCAGCAGCGCCTCCCGCGGAGGGTCCTACAATGAGCAGTTCTTC
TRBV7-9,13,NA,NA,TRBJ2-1,CASSQKYYNEQFF,TGTGCCAGCAGTCAGAAGTACTACAATGAGCAGTTCTTC
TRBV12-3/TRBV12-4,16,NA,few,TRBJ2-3,CASRGRGRSSTDTQYF,TGTGCCAGCAGGGGTAGAGGGCGGTCTAGCACAGATACGCAGTATTTT
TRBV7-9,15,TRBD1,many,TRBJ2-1,CASSDTGTGSNEQFF,TGTGCCAGCAGCGATACCGGGACAGGGTCGAATGAGCAGTTCTTC
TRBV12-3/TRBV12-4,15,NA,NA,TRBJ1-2,CASSSTGTVNYGYTF,TGTGCCAGCAGTTCGACCGGGACGGTAAACTATGGCTACACCTTC
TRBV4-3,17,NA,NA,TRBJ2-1,CASSQDYRRVSYNEQFF,TGCGCCAGCAGCCAAGATTACCGGCGGGTCTCCTACAATGAGCAGTTCTTC
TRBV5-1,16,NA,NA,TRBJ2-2,CASSLEGEASTGELFF,TGCGCCAGCAGCTTGGAGGGGGAAGCGAGCACCGGGGAGCTGTTTTTT
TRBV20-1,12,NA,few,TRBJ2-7,CSASGQSYEQYF,TGCAGTGCTAGCGGCCAGTCCTACGAGCAGTACTTC
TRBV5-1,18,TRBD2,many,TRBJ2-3,CASSWSSGGIAVADTQYF,TGCGCCAGCAGCTGGTCTAGCGGGGGGATAGCGGTGGCAGATACGCAGTATTTT
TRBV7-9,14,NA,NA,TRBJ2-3,CASSFSIGADTQYF,TGTGCCAGCAGCTTCTCTATAGGGGCAGATACGCAGTATTTT
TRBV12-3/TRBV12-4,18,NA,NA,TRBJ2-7,CASSFQWFGRGGSYEQYF,TGTGCCAGCAGTTTCCAGTGGTTTGGCAGGGGTGGTTCCTACGAGCAGTACTTC
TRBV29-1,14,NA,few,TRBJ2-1,CSVVGTLSYNEQFF,TGCAGCGTTGTGGGTACCCTATCCTACAATGAGCAGTTCTTC
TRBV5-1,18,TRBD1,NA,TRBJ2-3,CASSFSLAGTGGSDTQYF,TGCGCCAGCAGCTTCTCCCTAGCCGGGACAGGGGGTTCGGATACGCAGTATTTT
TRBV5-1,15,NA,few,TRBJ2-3,CASSFEGRGTDTQYF,TGCGCCAGCAGCTTCGAGGGCCGCGGCACAGATACGCAGTATTTT
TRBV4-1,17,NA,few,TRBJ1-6,CASSQRSAGNGNSPLHF,TGCGCCAGCAGCCAAAGGAGCGCAGGGAATGGTAATTCACCCCTCCACTTT
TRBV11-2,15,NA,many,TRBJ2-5,CASSPGLDYQETQYF,TGTGCCAGCAGCCCCGGCCTGGACTACCAAGAGACCCAGTACTTC
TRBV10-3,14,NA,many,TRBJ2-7,CAISERAGEDEQYF,TGTGCCATCAGTGAGAGGGCAGGGGAGGACGAGCAGTACTTC
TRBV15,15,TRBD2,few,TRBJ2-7,CATSRESGLGDEQYF,TGTGCCACCAGCAGAGAGTCCGGACTAGGCGACGAGCAGTACTTC
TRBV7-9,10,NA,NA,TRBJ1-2,CASSLMGYTF,TGTGCCAGCAGCTTAATGGGCTACACCTTC
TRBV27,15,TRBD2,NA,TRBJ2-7,CASSPAGHSGFGQYF,TGTGCCAGCAGCCCAGCGGGGCACTCTGGGTTCGGGCAGTACTTC
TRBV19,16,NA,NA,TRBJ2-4,CASSISAGQAKNIQYF,TGTGCCAGTAGTATATCGGCGGGCCAAGCCAAAAACATTCAGTACTTC
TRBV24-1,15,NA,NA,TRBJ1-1,CATSVEDPGNTEAFF,TGTGCCACCAGTGTCGAGGACCCGGGGAACACTGAAGCTTTCTTT
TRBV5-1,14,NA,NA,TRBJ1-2,CASSLVPADYGYTF,TGCGCCAGCAGCTTGGTCCCGGCAGATTATGGCTACACCTTC
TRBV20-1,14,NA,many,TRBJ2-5,CSARDGRPGETQYF,TGCAGTGCTAGAGACGGGCGCCCGGGGGAGACCCAGTACTTC
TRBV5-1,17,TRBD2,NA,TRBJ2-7,CASSLASRLAGDYEQYF,TGCGCCAGCAGCTTGGCCTCACGACTAGCGGGAGACTACGAGCAGTACTTC
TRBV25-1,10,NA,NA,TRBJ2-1,CASTGHEQFF,TGTGCCAGCACGGGCCATGAGCAGTTCTTC
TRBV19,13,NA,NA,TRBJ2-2,CASSIVGRRELFF,TGTGCCAGTAGTATAGTGGGTAGGCGGGAGCTGTTTTTT
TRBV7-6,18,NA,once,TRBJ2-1,CASSFGVPLDTGYNEQFF,TGTGCCAGCAGCTTTGGGGTCCCTTTAGATACAGGGTACAATGAGCAGTTCTTC
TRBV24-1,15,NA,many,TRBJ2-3,CATSDQGSAGDTQYF,TGTGCCACCAGTGACCAGGGGTCTGCTGGAGATACGCAGTATTTT
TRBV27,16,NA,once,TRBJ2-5,CASSLIGAGERETQYF,TGTGCCAGCAGTTTAATCGGGGCAGGGGAGCGAGAGACCCAGTACTTC
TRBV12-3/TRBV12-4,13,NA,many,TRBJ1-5,CASSLASNQPQHF,TGTGCCAGCAGTTTGGCCTCCAATCAGCCCCAGCATTTT
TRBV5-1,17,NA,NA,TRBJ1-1,CASSSKFGTSMNTEAFF,TGCGCCAGCAGCTCCAAGTTCGGGACATCTATGAACACTGAAGCTTTCTTT
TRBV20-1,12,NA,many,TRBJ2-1,CSAWPKYNEQFF,TGCAGTGCATGGCCCAAGTACAATGAGCAGTTCTTC
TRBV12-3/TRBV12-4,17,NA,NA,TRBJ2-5,CASSLVTGGLLQETQYF,TGTGCCAGCAGTTTAGTTACGGGGGGCCTACTCCAAGAGACCCAGTACTTC
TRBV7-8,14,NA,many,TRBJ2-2,CASRRGGYTGELFF,TGTGCCAGCCGACGCGGGGGCTACACCGGGGAGCTGTTTTTT
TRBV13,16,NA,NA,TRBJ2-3,CASSFRGGPGTDTQYF,TGTGCCAGCAGCTTCAGAGGAGGGCCCGGCACAGATACGCAGTATTTT
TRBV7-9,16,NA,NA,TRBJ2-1,CASSSPTGSSYNEQFF,TGTGCCAGCAGCTCCCCGACTGGGAGCTCCTACAATGAGCAGTTCTTC
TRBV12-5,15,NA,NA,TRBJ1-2,CASGLVPDANYGYTF,TGTGCTAGTGGTTTGGTCCCCGACGCGAACTATGGCTACACCTTC
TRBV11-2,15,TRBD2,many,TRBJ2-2,CASSLGGGATGELFF,TGTGCCAGCAGCTTGGGCGGGGGGGCCACCGGGGAGCTGTTTTTT